The 17 T cell receptor beta chains below all came from one sample that was sequenced in a study of shared clonotypes between healthy human individuals. Repertoires were generated with immunoSEQ multiplex PCR, while TCRdb's copy carries only in-frame clones and drops some. The sample contains about 680,000 clones, about 92% of which appear only once. Naive CD8 cells were CD45RO-negative, positively selected for CCR7, excluding terminally differentiated effector memory CD45RA+ cells. Sample: naive CD8+ T cells sorted from blood. The source is a man aged 30 to 45 in good health.

This rearrangement joins TRBV4-1 to TRBJ1-4; maybe TRBD1 (6 bases). The germline gives CDR1 MGHRA, CDR2 YSYEKL. The CDR3 spans 19 residues. With 0 bases removed from V and 6 bases from J, the gap between germline ends came to 23 bases. CDR3 nucleotides: TGCGCCAGCAGCCAAGATTGGGCCGAAATCTTAGGGGGTGATGAAAAACTGTTTTTT. Residues: CASSQDWAEILGGDEKLFF.

The rearrangement links TRBV28 to TRBJ2-7, with a tentative D call TRBD1 (5 bases). The V gene lost 6 bases and the J gene lost 0 bases, with 15 bases spanning the gap. The CDR3 totals 15 residues. The germline gives CDR1 MDHEN, CDR2 SYDVKM. The CDR3 DNA reads TGTGCCAGCAGAAAAATCCGAGACAGCTCCTACGAGCAGTACTTC. Amino acids: CASRKIRDSSYEQYF.

The chain is built from TRBV11-2 and TRBJ2-5; 14 nucleotides align to TRBD2. V lost 5 bases to trimming and J lost 5 bases; unmatched junction nucleotides: 10. The germline V gene has CDR1 SGHAT and CDR2 FQNNGV. The CDR3 sequence is 17 residues long. Here the CDR3 reads CASSRGTSGGQGETQYF. The CDR3 DNA reads TGTGCCAGCAGCAGAGGGACTAGCGGGGGCCAGGGGGAGACCCAGTACTTC.

The CDR3 DNA reads TGTGCCAGTAGTATGGGGGAGGGACAGGCCAAAAACATTCAGTACTTC. This codes for CASSMGEGQAKNIQYF. This rearrangement joins TRBV19 to TRBJ2-4; D assignment may be TRBD1 or TRBD2 (7 bases each). This CDR3 has 16 residues. CDR1 is LNHDA and CDR2 is SQIVND in the germline V gene (reference sequence). V gave up 3 bases and J gave up 1 base, with 13 bases separating them. The full variable domain, its missing parts supplied by reference TRBV19 and TRBJ2-4, is DGGITQSPKYLFRKEGQNVTLSCEQNLNHDAMYWYRQDPGQGLRLIYYSQIVNDFQKGDIAEGYSVSREKKESFPLTVTSAQKNPTAFYLCASSMGEGQAKNIQYFGAGTRLSVL.

The CDR3 sequence: CASSPKSGVTDTQYF. The CDR3 DNA follows: TGTGCCAGCAGCCCTAAATCAGGGGTCACAGATACGCAGTATTTT. This rearrangement joins TRBV6-5 to TRBJ2-3, with a tentative D call TRBD1 (6 bases). The CDR3 sequence is 15 residues long. Germline CDR1 and CDR2: MNHEY and SVGAGI. Trimming shortened V by 6 bases and J by 2 bases, and 15 bases separated the two germline ends.

This chain connects TRBV7-6 to TRBJ2-1, with 12 nucleotides matching TRBD2. This CDR3 spans 16 amino acids. Trimming took 5 bases from V and 3 from J; bases not matched to a gene: 5. Germline lookup yields CDR1 SGHVS and CDR2 FNYEAQ. DNA of the CDR3: TGTGCCAGCAGCCCCGGGACTAGCGGGCTCTACAATGAGCAGTTCTTC. This sequence encodes CASSPGTSGLYNEQFF.

The V gene is TRBV27, the J gene TRBJ1-5; D might be TRBD1 (6 bases). The CDR3 runs to 17 residues. Germline lookup yields CDR1 MNHEY and CDR2 SMNVEV (reference sequence). Trimming removed 9 bases at V and 2 bases at J, with 23 bases between. The CDR3 sequence: CARRNSTGQSGNQPQHF. CDR3 nucleotides: TGTGCCAGGAGGAACAGTACGGGACAAAGTGGCAATCAGCCCCAGCATTTT.

The chain carries TRBV19 and TRBJ2-3, with 8 bases identical to TRBD2. The V gene end was trimmed by 5 bases and the J gene end by 4 bases; junction bases not matched to a gene: 14. CDR3 length equals 17 residues. Germline-derived CDR1 and CDR2 are LNHDA and SQIVND (reference sequence). The CDR3 DNA sequence: TGTGCCAGTAGTGGAATTTCGGAGCGGGAGTACGCAGATACGCAGTATTTT. Protein sequence: CASSGISEREYADTQYF.

J is TRBJ1-1 and V is TRBV4-1; the D is unclear. The V end lost 3 bases, the J end lost 0 bases, and 2 bases lay between the germline ends. Germline values: CDR1 MGHRA, CDR2 YSYEKL. The CDR3 runs 12 residues. CDR3 sequence reads: CASSQLNTEAFF. The CDR3 DNA reads TGCGCCAGCAGCCAGTTGAACACTGAAGCTTTCTTT.

Remarks on this clone: Other nucleotide sequences from this sample produce the same CDR3. The V and J genes are TRBV27 and TRBJ2-7, with D unresolved. CDR3 length: 14 amino acids. Trimming removed 3 bases from V and 0 bases from J, with 9 bases in between. Looked up from germline, CDR1 is MNHEY and CDR2 is SMNVEV (reference sequence). CDR3 bases: TGTGCCAGCAGTTTCGGCAGGAGCTCCTACGAGCAGTACTTC. Protein sequence: CASSFGRSSYEQYF.

The chain uses TRBV4-2 and TRBJ2-7; 9 nucleotides line up with TRBD2. After removal of 5 bases from V and 8 bases from J, the junction contained 16 bases not matched to a gene. The CDR3 has 16 residues. Germline CDR1 reads LGHNA; CDR2 reads YNFKEQ. This chain's CDR3 is CASSLEAGGSLRKQYF. The CDR3 region has the DNA TGTGCCAGCAGCTTGGAAGCGGGAGGTTCTTTACGGAAGCAGTACTTC.

This chain connects TRBV19 to TRBJ1-2; D unclear. Deletions cut 3 bases from V and 4 bases from J, with 12 bases between. This CDR3 has 14 residues. CDR1 is LNHDA, CDR2 SQIVND, per germline (reference sequence). CDR3 sequence: CASSMGYPSYGYTF. CDR3 bases: TGTGCCAGTAGTATGGGATACCCCTCCTATGGCTACACCTTC.

This clone counts as medium-sized. The genes are TRBV29-1 and TRBJ2-1; TRBD2 matches at 8 bases. In germline, CDR1 is SQVTM, CDR2 ANQGSEA. Germline trimming cut 7 bases from V and 4 bases from J; bases unmatched to any gene: 9. The length of the CDR3 is 14 residues. In DNA form, the CDR3 reads TGCAGCGCCGCACTAGCGGCCGGTTACAATGAGCAGTTCTTC. Translation gives CSAALAAGYNEQFF.

This chain uses TRBV29-1 with TRBJ1-1; unclear D gene. Trimming took 1 base from V and 0 from J, leaving 15 bases between them. This CDR3 has 16 residues. Germline V gives CDR1 SQVTM, CDR2 ANQGSEA. CDR3 sequence reads: CSVEVPAAGMNTEAFF. CDR3 bases: TGCAGCGTTGAAGTGCCCGCGGCCGGGATGAACACTGAAGCTTTCTTT.

This clone was found once. This chain connects TRBV12-5 to TRBJ1-1; 8 bases fit TRBD1. Germline lookup yields CDR1 LGHNT and CDR2 FRNRAP. V lost 1 base to trimming and J lost 7 bases; unmatched junction nucleotides: 5. The CDR3 is 14 amino acids. CDR3 protein: CASGLATGANEAFF. The CDR3 DNA sequence: TGTGCTAGTGGTTTGGCGACAGGGGCAAATGAAGCTTTCTTT.

Worth noting for this clone: Other DNA sequences within the sample encode an identical CDR3. This sequence joins TRBV28 and TRBJ2-7, with 11 bases that match TRBD1. CDR3 size: 14 residues. The junction had 1 base not matched to a gene; V was cut back by 2 bases and J by 4 bases. Germline CDR1 reads MDHEN; CDR2 reads SYDVKM. The chain's CDR3 is CASSLGQGAYEQYF. CDR3 nucleotide sequence: TGTGCCAGCAGTTTAGGACAGGGGGCTTACGAGCAGTACTTC.

The sample holds a few counts of this clone. J is TRBJ2-2 and V is TRBV29-1; D is unclear. CDR1 is SQVTM and CDR2 is ANQGSEA in the germline V gene. The V and J ends lost 3 bases and 2 bases respectively, with 7 bases between them. This CDR3 has 13 residues. CDR3 loop: CSVEWSNTGELFF. The CDR3 DNA follows: TGCAGCGTTGAGTGGAGCAACACCGGGGAGCTGTTTTTT.